This T cell receptor beta chain was identified during a study of T-cell reconstitution after alpha-beta-depleted transplantation in children. V lost 0 bases and J 3 bases, leaving 12 bases between the germline ends. From germline, CDR1 is DFQATT and CDR2 SNEGSKA (reference sequence). The CDR3 has 14 residues. In its sample, this clonotype was seen many times. Unique molecular identifiers featured in how the TCRbeta library was prepared. TCRdb reprocessed the PCR reads with MiXCR, giving one entry per CDR3 protein. The sample consists of 600,000 to 700,000 distinct CDR3 sequences, over 15% of them appearing once.

The chain links TRBV20-1 to TRBJ2-7; D gene unclear. This material consisted of PBMCs from the stem cell graft donor, taken from the stem cell graft. The sequence derives from a human donor who donated a stem cell graft to a child with acute myeloid leukemia. CDR3 protein: CSARDPQTGYEQYF. In DNA form, the CDR3 reads TGCAGTGCTAGAGACCCTCAGACGGGCTACGAGCAGTACTTC.